This entry lists 31 T cell receptor beta chains sequenced from one sample in a study of blood T cell repertoires in COVID-19. The assay was immunoSEQ multiplex PCR, and TCRdb's table has in-frame clones only and misses some. The sample yields approximately 140,000 clones, about 91% seen once. Source material: peripheral blood. All receptors come from a human donor in a cohort sampled during active COVID-19.

CDR3 bases: TGTGCCATCAGCCCGACAGGGGGGGATCAGCCCCAGCATTTT. As protein: CAISPTGGDQPQHF. V gene TRBV10-3 combines with J gene TRBJ1-5; 9 bases map to TRBD1. Germline CDR1 ENHRY, CDR2 SYGVKD. J lost 5 bases, V lost 6 bases, and 5 bases had no gene match. The CDR3 is 14 amino acids.

In its sample, this clone was seen once. This rearrangement joins TRBV7-8 to TRBJ1-4; the D gene is possibly TRBD1 (5 bases). V was shortened by 5 bases and J by 3 bases, with 13 bases between the two germline ends. The CDR3 is made up of 15 amino acids. The germline gives CDR1 SGHVS, CDR2 FQNEAQ. CDR3 DNA: TGTGCCAGCAGCCAAGGGGCCGTAGCTAATGAAAAACTGTTTTTT. This sequence encodes CASSQGAVANEKLFF.

The rearrangement uses TRBV5-5 and TRBJ1-1, with D perhaps matching TRBD1 (5 bases). The germline CDR1 and CDR2 sequences are SGHKS and YYEKEE (reference sequence). The CDR3 has 13 amino acids. V was trimmed by 2 bases and J by 5 bases, leaving 10 bases between them. CDR3 nucleotide sequence: TGTGCCAGCAGCTTTCGGCAGGGTACTGAAGCTTTCTTT. It specifies CASSFRQGTEAFF. Looking up the rest from reference TRBV5-5 and TRBJ1-1 gives the full variable domain: DAGVTQSPTHLIKTRGQQVTLRCSPISGHKSVSWYQQVLGQGPQFIFQYYEKEERGRGNFPDRFSARQFPNYSSELNVNALLLGDSALYLCASSFRQGTEAFFGQGTRLTVV.

This chain connects TRBV14 to TRBJ1-1; D call uncertain. Trimming left V 1 base short and J 2 bases short, with 8 bases between. Germline V gives CDR1 SGHDN, CDR2 FVKESK. The CDR3 extends over 14 amino acids. The CDR3 spells CASSQVRPNTEAFF. Here the CDR3 DNA reads TGTGCCAGCAGCCAAGTGCGGCCTAACACTGAAGCTTTCTTT.

This clone was found a few times. The chain uses TRBV5-1 and TRBJ1-6, with D perhaps TRBD1 (6 bases). This CDR3 spans 16 amino acids. From germline, CDR1 is SGHRS and CDR2 YFSETQ. Trimming stripped 5 bases from V and 0 bases from J, with 12 bases between. CDR3 bases: TGCGCCAGCAGTTCCGGACAGAGCTCCTATAATTCACCCCTCCACTTT. Protein sequence: CASSSGQSSYNSPLHF.

This CDR3 is CASSQVERLARTGELFF. The CDR3 bases are TGCGCCAGCAGCCAAGTCGAGAGACTAGCGAGAACCGGGGAGCTGTTTTTT. The gene calls are TRBV4-1 and TRBJ2-2; 8 positions agree with TRBD2. V lost 1 base to trimming and J lost 5 bases; unmatched junction nucleotides: 9. Germline V gene data show CDR1 as MGHRA and CDR2 as YSYEKL. The CDR3 is 17 residues long.

The chain has TRBV7-3 and TRBJ2-1; D possibly corresponds to TRBD1 (6 bases). The CDR3 contains 16 residues. Germline CDR1 and CDR2: SGHTA and FQGTGA. V lost 1 base and J lost 7, with 17 bases in between. In nucleotides, the CDR3 is TGTGCCAGCAGCTTAATCCCCAGACAGGCCCGAAATGAGCAGTTCTTC. Its translation: CASSLIPRQARNEQFF.

V usage is TRBV5-5 and J usage is TRBJ1-6; 7 positions agree with TRBD1. The CDR3 covers 17 residues. CDR1 and CDR2 (germline): SGHKS, YYEKEE (reference sequence). The trim removed 0 bases at V and 1 base at J, leaving 4 bases unmatched. The CDR3 DNA reads as TGTGCCAGCAGCTTGGGACAGGGTATATCCTATAATTCACCCCTCCACTTT. This sequence encodes CASSLGQGISYNSPLHF.

The chain recombines TRBV10-2 with TRBJ2-2, with a weak D call TRBD1 (5 bases). The CDR3 sequence is 14 residues long. V was shortened by 4 bases and J by 9 bases, with 15 bases between the two germline ends. Per the germline V gene, CDR1 is WSHSY and CDR2 is SAAADI. CDR3 nucleotide sequence: TGCGCCAGCAGTGTACAGAGTGACAGAAGGGAGCTGTTTTTT. This gives the protein CASSVQSDRRELFF.

This clone was recorded many times. The chain couples TRBV7-8 to TRBJ1-3; 9 positions agree with TRBD1. The CDR3 is 16 residues long. The ends lost 3 bases at V and 0 bases at J; junction bases unmatched: 3. Germline CDR1 is SGHVS and CDR2 is FQNEAQ. In DNA form, the CDR3 reads TGTGCCAGCAGCTTGACAGGGGGAATCTCTGGAAACACCATATATTTT. Its translation is CASSLTGGISGNTIYF.

This chain links TRBV7-8 with TRBJ2-7; D is possibly TRBD2 (5 bases). This CDR3 has 16 amino acids. V shed 5 bases and J shed 6 bases, with 23 bases lying between them. Germline-derived CDR1 and CDR2 are SGHVS and FQNEAQ. The CDR3 bases are TGTGCCAGCAGCCCTACTAGAACGATGGCAAGGCGCGAGCAGTACTTC. This encodes CASSPTRTMARREQYF.

This chain links TRBV5-5 with TRBJ1-3; a possible D gene is TRBD1 (6 bases). CDR3 size: 17 residues. Deletions cut 4 bases from V and 0 bases from J, with 17 bases between. Germline V gene sequence: CDR1 SGHKS, CDR2 YYEKEE (reference sequence). The CDR3 sequence: CASSSEFDRLSGNTIYF. In DNA form, the CDR3 reads TGTGCCAGCAGCAGTGAGTTCGACAGGCTCTCTGGAAACACCATATATTTT. Variable domain in full (rest from reference TRBV5-5 and TRBJ1-3): DAGVTQSPTHLIKTRGQQVTLRCSPISGHKSVSWYQQVLGQGPQFIFQYYEKEERGRGNFPDRFSARQFPNYSSELNVNALLLGDSALYLCASSSEFDRLSGNTIYFGEGSWLTVV.

The rearrangement uses TRBV14 and TRBJ2-1; TRBD2 might be the D (6 bases). The CDR3 runs to 13 residues. Germline assignment: CDR1 SGHDN and CDR2 FVKESK. Trimming took 0 bases from V and 15 from J, leaving 15 bases between them. Written as DNA, the CDR3 is TGTGCCAGCAGCCAAGATCGGGCGGGACCGGTGTTCTTC. Translation gives CASSQDRAGPVFF.

This clone was seen only once. The J gene is TRBJ1-5, the V gene TRBV4-1; 7 bases agree with TRBD1. Germline trimming cut 4 bases from V and 7 bases from J; bases unmatched to any gene: 7. Germline lookup yields CDR1 MGHRA and CDR2 YSYEKL. This CDR3 region has 14 residues. This CDR3 is CASSPRQGGQPQHF. CDR3 bases: TGCGCCAGCAGCCCCCGACAGGGAGGACAGCCCCAGCATTTT.

This chain links TRBV27 with TRBJ2-7; D perhaps matches TRBD1 (6 bases). Germline V gene lookup returns CDR1 MNHEY and CDR2 SMNVEV (reference sequence). V shed 5 bases and J shed 1 base, with 12 bases lying between them. The CDR3 totals 14 residues. This chain's CDR3 is CASSPSTGSYEQYF. CDR3 DNA: TGTGCCAGCAGTCCGTCGACAGGATCCTACGAGCAGTACTTC.

The chain employs TRBV4-1 and TRBJ2-1, with TRBD2 matching over 15 bases. This CDR3 has 17 residues. From germline, CDR1 is MGHRA and CDR2 YSYEKL. V trimming: 2 bases; J trimming: 13 bases; junction bases outside the gene matches: 12. DNA for the CDR3: TGCGCCAGCAGCCAAAACCCGGCAGGACTAGCGGGGGGGTATCAGTTCTTC. This sequence encodes CASSQNPAGLAGGYQFF.

The chain has TRBV7-8 and TRBJ2-3; D might be TRBD2 (6 bases). The CDR3 loop spans 14 amino acids. Germline values: CDR1 SGHVS, CDR2 FQNEAQ. Between the trimmed V and J ends, which lost 5 bases and 2 bases, there was a span of 11 bases. The chain's CDR3 is CASSEGGDTDTQYF. The CDR3 region has the DNA TGTGCCAGCAGCGAAGGCGGGGACACAGATACGCAGTATTTT.

The sample holds a few counts of this clone. V and J are TRBV3-1 (or the pseudogene TRBV3-2) and TRBJ2-7; D unresolved. Per the germline V gene, CDR1 is LGHDT and CDR2 is YNNKEL (reference sequence). The CDR3 loop spans 17 amino acids. Trimming cost V 0 bases and J 1 base, with 16 bases left between them. This CDR3 is CASSQDSPSFSSYEQYF. The CDR3 nucleotides read TGTGCCAGCAGCCAAGATTCCCCGAGCTTTTCATCCTACGAGCAGTACTTC.

V and J are TRBV24-1 and TRBJ1-2; the match to TRBD1 covers 8 bases. V shed 3 bases and J 7 bases; nucleotides not matched to a gene: 3. The CDR3 spans 13 residues. CDR1 is KGHDR, CDR2 SFDVKD, per germline. The CDR3 nucleotides are TGTGCCACCAGTGATCTCGACAGGGGTGGCTACACCTTC. This sequence encodes CATSDLDRGGYTF.

This clone was found a few times. V gene TRBV7-9 combines with J gene TRBJ1-2, with unresolved D. CDR1 is SEHNR, CDR2 FQNEAQ, per germline (reference sequence). The CDR3 covers 14 residues. Trimming cost V 0 bases and J 6 bases, with 11 bases left between them. The CDR3 region has the DNA TGTGCCAGCAGCTTAGCTGTTGGAGGCCATGGCTACACCTTC. Translating it yields CASSLAVGGHGYTF.

J is TRBJ2-7 and V is TRBV7-8; D is unresolved. V was pared by 1 base and J by 2 bases, with 6 bases between. Germline V gene lookup returns CDR1 SGHVS and CDR2 FQNEAQ. The CDR3 covers 13 residues. The CDR3 nucleotides read TGTGCCAGCAGCTTAGTTGGAGCCTACGAGCAGTACTTC. It translates to CASSLVGAYEQYF.

The chain employs TRBV19 and TRBJ1-1; D unclear. Germline CDR1 LNHDA, CDR2 SQIVND (reference sequence). The CDR3 has 13 amino acids. With 3 bases removed from V and 11 bases from J, the gap between germline ends came to 16 bases. The DNA for the CDR3 is TGTGCCAGTAGTATGGCGATAACGGGGAAGGCTTTCTTT. It is translated as CASSMAITGKAFF. Based on the CDR3 plus reference TRBV19 and TRBJ1-1, the full variable domain is DGGITQSPKYLFRKEGQNVTLSCEQNLNHDAMYWYRQDPGQGLRLIYYSQIVNDFQKGDIAEGYSVSREKKESFPLTVTSAQKNPTAFYLCASSMAITGKAFFGQGTRLTVV.

The chain combines TRBV5-1 with TRBJ1-2, with D perhaps matching TRBD1 (5 bases). With 0 bases removed from V and 6 bases from J, the gap between germline ends came to 9 bases. Germline lookup yields CDR1 SGHRS and CDR2 YFSETQ. The CDR3 contains 13 residues. As DNA, the CDR3 is TGCGCCAGCAGCTTGGACAGGAAAAATGGCTACACCTTC. Amino acid sequence: CASSLDRKNGYTF.

J is TRBJ1-6 and V is TRBV9, with unresolved D. V was trimmed by 4 bases and J by 0 bases, leaving 11 bases between them. Germline V gives CDR1 SGDLS, CDR2 YYNGEE. This CDR3 region has 16 residues. The CDR3, as DNA: TGTGCCAGCAGCCTAGCAGCGAGCTCCTATAATTCACCCCTCCACTTT. Translated: CASSLAASSYNSPLHF.

There are a few counts of this clone. The V and J genes are TRBV15 and TRBJ1-2; 9 nucleotides line up with TRBD1. Germline V gene data show CDR1 as LNHNV and CDR2 as YYDKDF (reference sequence). The CDR3 has 16 amino acids. The junction had 11 bases not matched to a gene; V was cut back by 5 bases and J by 4 bases. The CDR3 DNA reads TGTGCCACCAGCGATATCAACAGGGGGCGGGTCTATGGCTACACCTTC. Its translation is CATSDINRGRVYGYTF. Together with reference TRBV15 and TRBJ1-2, the CDR3 gives the full variable domain: DAMVIQNPRYQVTQFGKPVTLSCSQTLNHNVMYWYQQKSSQAPKLLFHYYDKDFNNEADTPDNFQSRRPNTSFCFLDIRSPGLGDTAMYLCATSDINRGRVYGYTFGSGTRLTVV.

V is TRBV7-2 and J is TRBJ1-1; D ambiguous. The ends were cut back, 0 bases at V and 4 bases at J, with 12 bases in the middle. Germline V gives CDR1 SGHTA, CDR2 FQGNSA. The CDR3 is 15 amino acids. The chain's CDR3 is CASSLALRSSTEAFF. The CDR3 nucleotides read TGTGCCAGCAGCTTAGCGCTAAGGAGTAGCACTGAAGCTTTCTTT.

The chain has TRBV9 and TRBJ2-1; 12 bases line up with TRBD2. In germline, CDR1 is SGDLS, CDR2 YYNGEE. Unmatched junction bases numbered 6, after V lost 5 bases and J lost 6 bases. The CDR3 loop spans 15 amino acids. This CDR3 is CASSLAGGPVNEQFF. In DNA, the CDR3 is TGTGCCAGCAGTCTAGCGGGGGGGCCGGTCAATGAGCAGTTCTTC.

This clone was recorded only once. The chain has TRBV6-4 and TRBJ1-2; possible D gene TRBD1, 5 bases. V lost 7 bases and J 2 bases, leaving 17 bases between the germline ends. The CDR3 length is 15 residues. The germline gives CDR1 MRHNA, CDR2 SNTAGT. CDR3 nucleotide sequence: TGTGCCAGCAACCCCGGGACGGGGAGGAACTATGGCTACACCTTC. Its protein is CASNPGTGRNYGYTF.

The genes are TRBV27 and TRBJ1-1, with 9 bases aligning to TRBD1. V shed 5 bases and J 0 bases; nucleotides not matched to a gene: 4. The CDR3 runs to 15 residues. Germline-derived CDR1 and CDR2 are MNHEY and SMNVEV (reference sequence). The CDR3 is CASSRGTGMNTEAFF. DNA for the CDR3: TGTGCCAGCAGTCGGGGGACAGGGATGAACACTGAAGCTTTCTTT.

The V gene is TRBV6-5, the J gene TRBJ2-3; 8 nucleotides match TRBD1. The trim removed 5 bases at V and 2 bases at J, leaving 3 bases unmatched. The CDR3 is made up of 14 amino acids. Germline values: CDR1 MNHEY, CDR2 SVGAGI. The CDR3 nucleotides read TGTGCCAGCAGTAGGACAGGGAACACAGATACGCAGTATTTT. Its protein product is CASSRTGNTDTQYF.

The chain has TRBV30 and TRBJ1-5, with D perhaps TRBD1 (5 bases). The V end was cut by 0 bases, the J end by 4 bases, with 7 bases between. This CDR3 region has 13 residues. The germline V gene has CDR1 GTSNPN and CDR2 SVGIG (reference sequence). The CDR3 coding sequence is TGTGCCTGGAGTGTAGGGGCAAATCAGCCCCAGCATTTT. Amino acid sequence: CAWSVGANQPQHF.